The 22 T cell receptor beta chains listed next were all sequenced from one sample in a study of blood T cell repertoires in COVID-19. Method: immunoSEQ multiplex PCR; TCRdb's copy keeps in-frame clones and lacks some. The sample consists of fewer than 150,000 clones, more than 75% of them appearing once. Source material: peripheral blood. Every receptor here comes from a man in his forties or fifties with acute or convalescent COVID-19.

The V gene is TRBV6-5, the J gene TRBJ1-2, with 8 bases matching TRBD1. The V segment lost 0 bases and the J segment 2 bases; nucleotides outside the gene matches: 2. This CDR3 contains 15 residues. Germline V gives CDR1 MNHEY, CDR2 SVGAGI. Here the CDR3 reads CASSYSTGVNYGYTF. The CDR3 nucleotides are TGTGCCAGCAGTTACTCGACAGGGGTCAACTATGGCTACACCTTC.

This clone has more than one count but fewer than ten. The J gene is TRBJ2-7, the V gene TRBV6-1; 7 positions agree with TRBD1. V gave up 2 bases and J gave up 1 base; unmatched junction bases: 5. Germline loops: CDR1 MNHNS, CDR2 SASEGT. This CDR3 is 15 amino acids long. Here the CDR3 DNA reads TGTGCCAGCAGTGAACGACAGGGCCGGTCCTACGAGCAGTACTTC. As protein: CASSERQGRSYEQYF.

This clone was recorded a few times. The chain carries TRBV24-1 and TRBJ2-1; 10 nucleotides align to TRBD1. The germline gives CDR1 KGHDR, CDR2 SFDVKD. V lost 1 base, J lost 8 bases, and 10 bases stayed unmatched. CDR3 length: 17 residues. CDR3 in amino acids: CATSDLGGTGDSYEQFF. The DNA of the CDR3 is TGTGCCACCAGTGATTTAGGAGGGACAGGGGATTCCTATGAGCAGTTCTTC.

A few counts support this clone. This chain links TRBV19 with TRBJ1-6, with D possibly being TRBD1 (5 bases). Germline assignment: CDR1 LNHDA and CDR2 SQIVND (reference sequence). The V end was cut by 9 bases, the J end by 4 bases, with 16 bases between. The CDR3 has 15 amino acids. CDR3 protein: CASRWGDGYNSPLHF. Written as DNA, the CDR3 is TGTGCCAGCCGATGGGGGGACGGATATAATTCACCCCTCCACTTT.

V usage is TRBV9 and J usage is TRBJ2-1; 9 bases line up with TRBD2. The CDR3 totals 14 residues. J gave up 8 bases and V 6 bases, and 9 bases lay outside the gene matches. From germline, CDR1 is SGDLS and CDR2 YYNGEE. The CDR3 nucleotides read TGTGCCAGCAATCGGGCGGGGGGGCTCTATGAGCAGTTCTTC. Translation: CASNRAGGLYEQFF. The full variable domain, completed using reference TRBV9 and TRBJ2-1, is DSGVTQTPKHLITATGQRVTLRCSPRSGDLSVYWYQQSLDQGLQFLIQYYNGEERAKGNILERFSAQQFPDLHSELNLSSLELGDSALYFCASNRAGGLYEQFFGPGTRLTVL.

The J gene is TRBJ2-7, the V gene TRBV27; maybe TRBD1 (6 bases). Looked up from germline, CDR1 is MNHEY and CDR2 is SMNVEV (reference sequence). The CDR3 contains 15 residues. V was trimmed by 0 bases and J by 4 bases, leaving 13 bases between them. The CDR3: CASSLSPTGKYEQYF. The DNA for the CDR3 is TGTGCCAGCAGTTTATCTCCGACAGGTAAATACGAGCAGTACTTC.

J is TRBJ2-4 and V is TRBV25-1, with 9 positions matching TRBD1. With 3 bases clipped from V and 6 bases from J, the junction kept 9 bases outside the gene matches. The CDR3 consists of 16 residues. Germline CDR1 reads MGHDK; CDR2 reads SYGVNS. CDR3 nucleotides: TGTGCCAGCAGTGATACCCGGGGGGACAGGGTAAACATTCAGTACTTC. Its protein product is CASSDTRGDRVNIQYF.

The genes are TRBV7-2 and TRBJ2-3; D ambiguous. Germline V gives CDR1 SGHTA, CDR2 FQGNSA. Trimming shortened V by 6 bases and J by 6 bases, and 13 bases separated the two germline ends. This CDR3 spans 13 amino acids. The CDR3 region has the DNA TGTGCCAGCAGGTCCGTCCCCGTGGATACGCAGTATTTT. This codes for CASRSVPVDTQYF.

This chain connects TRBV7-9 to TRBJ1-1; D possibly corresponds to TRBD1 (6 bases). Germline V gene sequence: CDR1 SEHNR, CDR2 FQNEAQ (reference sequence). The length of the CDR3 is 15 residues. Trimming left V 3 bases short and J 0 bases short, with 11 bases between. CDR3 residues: CASSLQGNMNTEAFF. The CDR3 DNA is TGTGCCAGCAGCTTGCAGGGGAACATGAACACTGAAGCTTTCTTT.

The chain's CDR3 is CASSWTGGIYQPQHF. CDR3 nucleotides: TGTGCCAGTAGTTGGACAGGCGGGATCTATCAGCCCCAGCATTTT. V and J are TRBV19 and TRBJ1-5; 7 bases are a match to TRBD1. CDR3 length equals 15 residues. In germline, CDR1 is LNHDA, CDR2 SQIVND (reference sequence). V dropped 5 bases and J dropped 5; count of bases not matched to a gene: 9.

The CDR3 spells CASSQTRLAKNIQYF. The CDR3 DNA follows: TGTGCCAGCAGCCAGACTAGGCTAGCCAAAAACATTCAGTACTTC. The rearrangement joins TRBV14 to TRBJ2-4, with D perhaps TRBD2 (6 bases). Between the trimmed V and J ends, which lost 3 bases and 0 bases, there was a span of 9 bases. This CDR3 region has 15 residues. Germline V gives CDR1 SGHDN, CDR2 FVKESK.

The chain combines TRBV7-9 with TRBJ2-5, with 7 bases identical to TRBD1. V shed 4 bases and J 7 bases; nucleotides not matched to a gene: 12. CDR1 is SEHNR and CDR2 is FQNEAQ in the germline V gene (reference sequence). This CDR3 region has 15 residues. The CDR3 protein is CASSSTGTVQSTQYF. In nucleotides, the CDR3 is TGTGCCAGCAGCTCTACCGGGACAGTTCAGTCGACCCAGTACTTC. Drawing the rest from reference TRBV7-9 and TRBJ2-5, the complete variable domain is DTGVSQNPRHKITKRGQNVTFRCDPISEHNRLYWYRQTLGQGPEFLTYFQNEAQLEKSRLLSDRFSAERPKGSFSTLEIQRTEQGDSAMYLCASSSTGTVQSTQYFGPGTRLLVL.

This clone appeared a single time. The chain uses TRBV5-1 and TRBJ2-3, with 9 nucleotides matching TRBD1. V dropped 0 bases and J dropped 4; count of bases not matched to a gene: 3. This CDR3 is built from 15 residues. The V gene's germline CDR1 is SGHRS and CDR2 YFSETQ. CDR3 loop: CASSLATGGPDTQYF. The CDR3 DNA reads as TGCGCCAGCAGCTTGGCGACAGGGGGGCCAGATACGCAGTATTTT.

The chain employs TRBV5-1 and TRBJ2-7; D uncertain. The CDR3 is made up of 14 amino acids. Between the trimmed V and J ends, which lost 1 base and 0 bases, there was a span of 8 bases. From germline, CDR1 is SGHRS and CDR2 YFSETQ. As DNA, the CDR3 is TGCGCCAGCAGCTTGTACCCCAGCTCCTACGAGCAGTACTTC. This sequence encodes CASSLYPSSYEQYF.

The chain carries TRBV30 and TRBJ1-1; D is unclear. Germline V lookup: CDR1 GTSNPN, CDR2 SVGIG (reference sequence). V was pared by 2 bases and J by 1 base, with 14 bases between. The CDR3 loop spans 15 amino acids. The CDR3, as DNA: TGTGCCTGGAGTCTAGCTGACATGAAGAACACTGAAGCTTTCTTT. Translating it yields CAWSLADMKNTEAFF.

The CDR3 DNA sequence: TGTGCCAGCAGCTTTACGGGGACTAGCGGGGGCGGGGAGCTGTTTTTT. This encodes CASSFTGTSGGGELFF. The V call is TRBV7-2, the J call TRBJ2-2; TRBD2 matches at 14 bases. The CDR3 covers 16 residues. With V trimmed by 3 bases and J by 7 bases, 4 bases remained unmatched. Germline CDR1 and CDR2: SGHTA and FQGNSA.

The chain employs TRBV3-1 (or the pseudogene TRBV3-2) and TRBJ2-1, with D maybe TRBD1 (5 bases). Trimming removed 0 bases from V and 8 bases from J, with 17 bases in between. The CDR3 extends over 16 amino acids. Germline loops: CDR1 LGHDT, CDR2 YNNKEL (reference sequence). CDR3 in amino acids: CASSQEKGASRDEQFF. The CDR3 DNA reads TGTGCCAGCAGCCAAGAAAAAGGGGCTAGTAGGGATGAGCAGTTCTTC.

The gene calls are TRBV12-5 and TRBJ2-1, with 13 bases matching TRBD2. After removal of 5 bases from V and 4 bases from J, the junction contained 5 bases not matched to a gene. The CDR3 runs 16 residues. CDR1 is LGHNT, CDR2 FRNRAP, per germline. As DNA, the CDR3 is TGTGCTAGTGGTCAAACTAGCGGGGGGGCGTACAATGAGCAGTTCTTC. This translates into CASGQTSGGAYNEQFF.

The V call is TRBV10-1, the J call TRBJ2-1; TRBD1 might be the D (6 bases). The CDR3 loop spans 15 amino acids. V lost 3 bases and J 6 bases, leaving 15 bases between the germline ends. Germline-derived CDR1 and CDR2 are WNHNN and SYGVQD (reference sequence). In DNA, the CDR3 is TGCGCCAGCAGTGATTCAGGGGCAAAGAGCAATGAGCAGTTCTTC. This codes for CASSDSGAKSNEQFF.

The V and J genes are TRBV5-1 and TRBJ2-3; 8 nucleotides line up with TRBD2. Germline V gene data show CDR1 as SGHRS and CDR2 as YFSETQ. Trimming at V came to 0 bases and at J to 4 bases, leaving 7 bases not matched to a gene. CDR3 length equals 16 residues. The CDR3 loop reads CASSLVNGGASDTQYF. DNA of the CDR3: TGCGCCAGCAGCTTGGTTAACGGGGGGGCCTCAGATACGCAGTATTTT.

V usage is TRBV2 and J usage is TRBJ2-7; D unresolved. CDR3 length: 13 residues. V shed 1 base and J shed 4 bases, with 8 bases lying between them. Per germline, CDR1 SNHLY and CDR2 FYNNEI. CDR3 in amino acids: CASSEGRLYEQYF. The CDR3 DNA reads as TGTGCCAGCAGTGAAGGCAGATTGTACGAGCAGTACTTC.

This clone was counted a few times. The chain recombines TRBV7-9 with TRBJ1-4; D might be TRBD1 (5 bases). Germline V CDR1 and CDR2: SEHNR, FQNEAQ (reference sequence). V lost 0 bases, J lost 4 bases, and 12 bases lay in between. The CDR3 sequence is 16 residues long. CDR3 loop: CASSLAKGPFNEKLFF. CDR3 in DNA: TGTGCCAGCAGCTTAGCAAAGGGGCCCTTTAATGAAAAACTGTTTTTT.